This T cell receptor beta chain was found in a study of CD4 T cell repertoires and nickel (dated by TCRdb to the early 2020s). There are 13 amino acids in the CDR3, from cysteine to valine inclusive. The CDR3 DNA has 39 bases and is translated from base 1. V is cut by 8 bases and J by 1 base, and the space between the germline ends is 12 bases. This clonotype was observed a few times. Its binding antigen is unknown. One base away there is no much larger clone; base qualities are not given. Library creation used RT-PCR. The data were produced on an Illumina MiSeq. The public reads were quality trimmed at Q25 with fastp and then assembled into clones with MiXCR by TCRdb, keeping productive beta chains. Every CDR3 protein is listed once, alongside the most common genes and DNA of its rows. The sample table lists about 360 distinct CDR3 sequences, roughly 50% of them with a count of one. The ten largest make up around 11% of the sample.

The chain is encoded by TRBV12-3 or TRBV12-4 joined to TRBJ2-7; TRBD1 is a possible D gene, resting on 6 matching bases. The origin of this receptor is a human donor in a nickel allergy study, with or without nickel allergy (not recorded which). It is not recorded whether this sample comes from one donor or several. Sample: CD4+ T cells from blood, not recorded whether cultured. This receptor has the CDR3 CASLGDKSYEQYV. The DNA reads TGTGCCAGCCTGGGGGACAAGTCCTACGAGCAGTACGTC.